This T cell receptor beta chain was sequenced for a study of naive and memory T cell subsets. General observations from the study: Gini index rose across naive, CM, EM and EMRA in CD4 and CD8. Each distinct alpha or beta sequence counts as one clonotype. Over 85% of naive TCR sequences appeared only once, unlike memory subsets.

The beta constant-region primer was an equimolar mix of two oligonucleotides covering TRBC1 and TRBC2. The cDNA 3' end received a ligated single-stranded oligonucleotide carrying the SP2 primer and a 12-nucleotide UMI. TCRdb reprocessed the UMI-ligation and nested PCR reads with MiXCR, giving one entry per CDR3 protein. This sample has some 100,000 distinct CDR3 sequences; around 6.5% occur once, and the top ten carry more than 1.5%. This clonotype has just a few counts. What it binds is unknown. V gave up 5 bases and J gave up 7 bases; unmatched junction bases: 3. In germline, CDR1 is SGHRS, CDR2 YFSETQ. The CDR3 sequence is 14 residues long.

The sample taken for sequencing was central memory CD4+ T cells from blood. This clonotype was sampled from a human donor in good health. The chain combines TRBV5-1 with TRBJ1-6, with 10 bases aligning to TRBD1. The CDR3 sequence: CASSTGQGNSPLHF. In DNA, the CDR3 is TGCGCCAGCAGTACGGGACAGGGGAATTCACCCCTCCACTTT.